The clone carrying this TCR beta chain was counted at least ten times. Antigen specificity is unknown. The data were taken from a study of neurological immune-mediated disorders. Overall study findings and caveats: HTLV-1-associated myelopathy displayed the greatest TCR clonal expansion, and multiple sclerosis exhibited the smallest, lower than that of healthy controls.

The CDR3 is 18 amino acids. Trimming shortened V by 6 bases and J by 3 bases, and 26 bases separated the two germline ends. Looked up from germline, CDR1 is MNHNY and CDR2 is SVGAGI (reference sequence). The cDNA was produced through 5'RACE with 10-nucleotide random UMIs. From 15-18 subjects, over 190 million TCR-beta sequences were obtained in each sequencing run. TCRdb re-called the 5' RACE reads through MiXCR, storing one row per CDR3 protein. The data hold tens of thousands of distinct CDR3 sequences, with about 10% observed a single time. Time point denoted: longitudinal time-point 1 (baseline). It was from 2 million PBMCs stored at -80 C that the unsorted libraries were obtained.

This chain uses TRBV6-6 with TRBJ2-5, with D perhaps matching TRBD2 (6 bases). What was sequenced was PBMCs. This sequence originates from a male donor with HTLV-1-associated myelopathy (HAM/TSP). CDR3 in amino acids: CASRLEGDSGPWEETQYF. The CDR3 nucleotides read TGTGCCAGCAGGCTCGAAGGGGACTCGGGACCCTGGGAAGAGACCCAGTACTTC.